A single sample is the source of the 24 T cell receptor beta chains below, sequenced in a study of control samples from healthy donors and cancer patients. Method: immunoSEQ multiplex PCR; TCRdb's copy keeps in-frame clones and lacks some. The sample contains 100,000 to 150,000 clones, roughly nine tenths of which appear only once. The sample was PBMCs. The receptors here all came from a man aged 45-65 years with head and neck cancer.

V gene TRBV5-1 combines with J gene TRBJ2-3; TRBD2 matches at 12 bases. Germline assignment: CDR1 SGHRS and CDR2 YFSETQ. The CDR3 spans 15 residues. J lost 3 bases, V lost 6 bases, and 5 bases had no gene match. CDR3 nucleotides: TGCGCCAGCACCCTAGCGGGGGGGCGTACAGATACGCAGTATTTT. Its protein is CASTLAGGRTDTQYF.

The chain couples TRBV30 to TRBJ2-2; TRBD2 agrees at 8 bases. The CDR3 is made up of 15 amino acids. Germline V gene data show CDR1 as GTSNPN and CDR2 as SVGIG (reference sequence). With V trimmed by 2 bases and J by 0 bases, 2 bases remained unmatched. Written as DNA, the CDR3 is TGTGCCTGGAGTTCGGGGGGGGCGAACACCGGGGAGCTGTTTTTT. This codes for CAWSSGGANTGELFF.

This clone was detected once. The CDR3 sequence: CASSEAGTGDPYEQYF. As DNA, the CDR3 is TGTGCCAGCAGTGAAGCAGGGACAGGGGACCCCTACGAGCAGTACTTC. The rearrangement joins TRBV6-1 to TRBJ2-7; 10 bases are a match to TRBD1. Germline V gene sequence: CDR1 MNHNS, CDR2 SASEGT. The length of the CDR3 is 16 residues. With V trimmed by 0 bases and J by 2 bases, 4 bases remained unmatched.

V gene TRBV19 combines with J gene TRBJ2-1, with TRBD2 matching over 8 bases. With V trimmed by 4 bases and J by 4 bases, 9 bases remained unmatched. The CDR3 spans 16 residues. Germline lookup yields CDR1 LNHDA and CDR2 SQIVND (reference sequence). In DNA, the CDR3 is TGTGCCAGTAGTACCCTAGCGGGCTGGGGTTACAATGAGCAGTTCTTC. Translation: CASSTLAGWGYNEQFF.

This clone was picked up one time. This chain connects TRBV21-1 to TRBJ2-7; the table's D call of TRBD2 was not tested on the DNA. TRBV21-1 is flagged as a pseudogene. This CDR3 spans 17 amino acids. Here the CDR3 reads CASSKVGGDKSSYEQYF. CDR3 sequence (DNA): TGTGCCAGCAGCAAAGTGGGAGGGGACAAGAGCTCCTACGAGCAGTACTTC.

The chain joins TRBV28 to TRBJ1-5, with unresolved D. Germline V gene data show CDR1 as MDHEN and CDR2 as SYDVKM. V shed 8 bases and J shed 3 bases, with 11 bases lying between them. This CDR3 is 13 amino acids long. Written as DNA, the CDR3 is TGTGCCAGCTCCTTTAGCTCCAATCAGCCCCAGCATTTT. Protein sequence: CASSFSSNQPQHF.

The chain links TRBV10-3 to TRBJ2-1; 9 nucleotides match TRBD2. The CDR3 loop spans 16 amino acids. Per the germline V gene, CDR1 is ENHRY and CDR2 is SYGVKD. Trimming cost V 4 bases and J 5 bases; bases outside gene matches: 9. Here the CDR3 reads CAISGASGTANNEQFF. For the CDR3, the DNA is TGTGCCATCAGTGGGGCTAGCGGGACGGCAAACAATGAGCAGTTCTTC.

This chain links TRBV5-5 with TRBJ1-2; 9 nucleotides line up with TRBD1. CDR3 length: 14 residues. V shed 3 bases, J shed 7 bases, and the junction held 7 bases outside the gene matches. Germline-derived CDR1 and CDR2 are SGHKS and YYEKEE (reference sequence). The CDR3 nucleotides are TGTGCCAGCAGCTCTTGGACAGGGGAAAGTGGCTACACCTTC. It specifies CASSSWTGESGYTF. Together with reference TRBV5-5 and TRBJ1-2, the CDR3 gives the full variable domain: DAGVTQSPTHLIKTRGQQVTLRCSPISGHKSVSWYQQVLGQGPQFIFQYYEKEERGRGNFPDRFSARQFPNYSSELNVNALLLGDSALYLCASSSWTGESGYTFGSGTRLTVV.

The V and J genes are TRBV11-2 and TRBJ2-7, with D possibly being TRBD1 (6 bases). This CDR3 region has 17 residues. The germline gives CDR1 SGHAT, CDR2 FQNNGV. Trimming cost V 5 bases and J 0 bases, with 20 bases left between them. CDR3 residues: CASSPGIRQARSYEQYF. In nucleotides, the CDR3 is TGTGCCAGCAGCCCCGGGATCAGACAGGCGCGCTCCTACGAGCAGTACTTC. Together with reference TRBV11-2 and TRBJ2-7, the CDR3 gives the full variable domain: EAGVAQSPRYKIIEKRQSVAFWCNPISGHATLYWYQQILGQGPKLLIQFQNNGVVDDSQLPKDRFSAERLKGVDSTLKIQPAKLEDSAVYLCASSPGIRQARSYEQYFGPGTRLTVT.

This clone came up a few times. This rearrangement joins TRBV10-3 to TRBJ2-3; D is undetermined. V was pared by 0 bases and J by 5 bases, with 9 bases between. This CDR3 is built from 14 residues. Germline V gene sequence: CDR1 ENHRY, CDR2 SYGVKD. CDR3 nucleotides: TGTGCCATCAGTGAGTCCGGGCCTAAAGATACGCAGTATTTT. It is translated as CAISESGPKDTQYF.

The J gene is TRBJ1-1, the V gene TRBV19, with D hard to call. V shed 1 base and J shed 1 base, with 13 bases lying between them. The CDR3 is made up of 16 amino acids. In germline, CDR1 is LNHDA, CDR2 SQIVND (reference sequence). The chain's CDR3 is CASSIGRSGPNTEAFF. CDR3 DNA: TGTGCCAGTAGTATAGGGCGATCCGGACCGAACACTGAAGCTTTCTTT.

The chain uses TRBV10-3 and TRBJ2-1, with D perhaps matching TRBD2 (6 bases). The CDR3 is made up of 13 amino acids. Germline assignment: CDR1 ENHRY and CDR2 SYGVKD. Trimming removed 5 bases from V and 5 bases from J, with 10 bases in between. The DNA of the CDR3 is TGTGCCATCAGTCCAACGGGAGACAATGAGCAGTTCTTC. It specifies CAISPTGDNEQFF.

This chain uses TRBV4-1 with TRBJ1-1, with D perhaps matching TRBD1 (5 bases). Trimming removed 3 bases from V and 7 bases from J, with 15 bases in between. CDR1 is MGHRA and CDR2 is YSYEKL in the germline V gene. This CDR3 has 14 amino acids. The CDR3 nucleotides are TGCGCCAGCAGCCACCTAATACAGGTGGGTGAAGCTTTCTTT. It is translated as CASSHLIQVGEAFF.

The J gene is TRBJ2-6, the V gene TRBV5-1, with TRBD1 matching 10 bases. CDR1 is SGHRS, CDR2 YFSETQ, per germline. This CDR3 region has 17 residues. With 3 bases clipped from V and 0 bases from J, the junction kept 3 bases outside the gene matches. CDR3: CASSSGQGYSGANVLTF. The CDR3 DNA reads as TGCGCCAGCAGCTCGGGACAGGGGTACTCTGGGGCCAACGTCCTGACTTTC.

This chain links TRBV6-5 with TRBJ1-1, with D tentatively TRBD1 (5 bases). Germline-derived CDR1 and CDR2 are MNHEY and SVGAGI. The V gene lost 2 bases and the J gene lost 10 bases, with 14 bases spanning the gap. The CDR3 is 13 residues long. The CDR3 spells CASSYGNFGGAFF. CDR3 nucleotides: TGTGCCAGCAGTTACGGCAACTTTGGGGGAGCTTTCTTT.

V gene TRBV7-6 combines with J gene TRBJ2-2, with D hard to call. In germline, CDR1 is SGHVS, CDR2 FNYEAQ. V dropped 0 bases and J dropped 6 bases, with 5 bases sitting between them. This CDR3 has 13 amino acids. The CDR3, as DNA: TGTGCCAGCAGCTTAGCTGTATCCGGGGAGCTGTTTTTT. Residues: CASSLAVSGELFF.

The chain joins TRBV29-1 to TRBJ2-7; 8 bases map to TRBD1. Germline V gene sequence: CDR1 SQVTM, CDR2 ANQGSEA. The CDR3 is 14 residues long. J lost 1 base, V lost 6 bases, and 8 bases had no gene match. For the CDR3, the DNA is TGCAGCGTGGTGGGACAGGAGTCTTCCTACGAGCAGTACTTC. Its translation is CSVVGQESSYEQYF.

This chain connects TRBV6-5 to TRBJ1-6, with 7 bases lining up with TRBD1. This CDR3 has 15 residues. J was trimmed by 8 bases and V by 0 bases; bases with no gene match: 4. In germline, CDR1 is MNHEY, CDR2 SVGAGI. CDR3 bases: TGTGCCAGCAGTTACTCCGGGACAGAGTATTCACCCCTCCACTTT. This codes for CASSYSGTEYSPLHF.

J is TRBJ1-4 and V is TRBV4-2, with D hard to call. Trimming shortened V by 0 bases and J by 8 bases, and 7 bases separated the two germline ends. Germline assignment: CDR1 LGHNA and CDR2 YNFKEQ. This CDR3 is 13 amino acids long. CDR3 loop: CASSQETEEKLFF. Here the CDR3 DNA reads TGTGCCAGCAGCCAAGAAACTGAAGAAAAACTGTTTTTT.

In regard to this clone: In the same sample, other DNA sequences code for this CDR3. In nucleotides, the CDR3 is TGCGCCAGCAGCTTGGGACAGGGCGAGACCCAGTACTTC. Its translation: CASSLGQGETQYF. The rearrangement uses TRBV5-1 and TRBJ2-5; 7 nucleotides match TRBD1. Germline assignment: CDR1 SGHRS and CDR2 YFSETQ. The CDR3 covers 13 residues. The trim removed 0 bases at V and 5 bases at J, leaving 1 base unmatched.

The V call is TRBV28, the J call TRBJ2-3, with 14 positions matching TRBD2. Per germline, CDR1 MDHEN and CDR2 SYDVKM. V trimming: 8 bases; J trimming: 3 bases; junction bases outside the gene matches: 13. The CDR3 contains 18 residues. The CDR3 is CASETPGLAGAVTDTQYF. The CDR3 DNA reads TGTGCCAGCGAAACCCCGGGACTAGCGGGAGCTGTTACAGATACGCAGTATTTT.

The CDR3 coding sequence is TGTGCCAGCCTACGGGTAGCGGGAGGAATCACAGATACGCAGTATTTT. Encoded protein: CASLRVAGGITDTQYF. The chain uses TRBV27 and TRBJ2-3, with 10 bases lining up with TRBD2. Germline assignment: CDR1 MNHEY and CDR2 SMNVEV (reference sequence). This CDR3 spans 16 amino acids. J gave up 2 bases and V 8 bases, and 10 bases lay outside the gene matches.

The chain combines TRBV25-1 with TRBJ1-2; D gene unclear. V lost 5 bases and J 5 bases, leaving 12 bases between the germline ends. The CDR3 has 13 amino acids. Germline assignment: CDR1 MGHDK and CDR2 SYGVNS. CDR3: CASSPPGRYGYTF. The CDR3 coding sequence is TGTGCCAGCAGTCCCCCCGGAAGGTATGGCTACACCTTC.

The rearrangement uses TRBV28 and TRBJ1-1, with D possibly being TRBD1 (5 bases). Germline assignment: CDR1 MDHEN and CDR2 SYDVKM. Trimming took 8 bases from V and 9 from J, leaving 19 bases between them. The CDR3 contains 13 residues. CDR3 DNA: TGTGCCAGCGGGGCAGTTAGCCGAACTAAAGCTTTCTTT. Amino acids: CASGAVSRTKAFF.